This T cell receptor beta chain was retrieved from a study of T cell changes during pregnancy in multiple sclerosis. Some clones are missing from TCRdb's copy, which holds only in-frame ones; the method was immunoSEQ multiplex PCR. The sample has roughly 49,000 clones, about 92% seen once. The CDR3 spans 16 residues. Trimming shortened V by 1 base and J by 4 bases, and 13 bases separated the two germline ends. Germline V gives CDR1 SGHTA, CDR2 FQGTGA. The sequence derives from a female donor with multiple sclerosis, enrolled in a pregnancy study. The chain has TRBV7-3 and TRBJ2-2; maybe TRBD2 (5 bases). This sample comprised peripheral blood, obtained after pregnancy. The CDR3 reads CASSLNRPAGTGELFF. The DNA of the CDR3 is TGTGCCAGCAGCTTAAACAGACCTGCGGGCACCGGGGAGCTGTTTTTT.